This T cell receptor (beta chain) was recorded in a study of blood T cell repertoires in COVID-19. Study as a whole: COVID-19 samples collected from the United States, Italy and Spain covered acute and convalescent phases. PBMCs, B-cell-depleted T cells, or T cells provided the cDNA or gDNA that made up the material.

Per the germline V gene, CDR1 is DFQATT and CDR2 is SNEGSKA (reference sequence). The CDR3 is 13 amino acids. V dropped 3 bases and J dropped 5 bases, with 12 bases sitting between them. Per the study methods: Amplification from reference gene primers served as the basis for estimated nucleated cell counts. Sequencing used immunoSEQ multiplex PCR; TCRdb keeps in-frame clones, though not all of them. V and J calls and clone size are those listed in that table; D and trimming were worked out from the DNA. The sample contains roughly 43,000 clones, around 80% of which appear only once. Sample: peripheral blood. The TCR comes from a woman aged 55-75 years with acute or convalescent COVID-19. The chain uses TRBV20-1 and TRBJ2-3; possibly TRBD2 for D (6 bases). The DNA of the CDR3 is TGCAGTGCTAGTCCCGGACTAATAGATACGCAGTATTTT. Translated: CSASPGLIDTQYF.